These 23 T cell receptor beta chains originate from one sample sequenced in a study of CXCR3-negative and CXCR3-positive naive CD8 T cells. All TRB cDNA libraries came from 5' RACE performed with UMI labels. TCRdb derives one entry per CDR3 protein from the 5' RACE reads, leaving out DNA. The listing records roughly 40,000 distinct CDR3 sequences. Sequenced: memory CD8+ T cells from blood. These receptors all stem from a human donor in good health. Some clones in this sample may be carry-over from other donors' samples.

The chain uses TRBV9 and TRBJ1-6; the D gene TCRdb calls, TRBD1, cannot be checked with no DNA. This CDR3 has 15 amino acids. CDR1 is SGDLS, CDR2 YYNGEE, per germline. The CDR3 sequence: CASSAAGGGYSPLHF. The entire variable domain, with the rest obtained from reference TRBV9 and TRBJ1-6, is as follows: DSGVTQTPKHLITATGQRVTLRCSPRSGDLSVYWYQQSLDQGLQFLIQYYNGEERAKGNILERFSAQQFPDLHSELNLSSLELGDSALYFCASSAAGGGYSPLHFGNGTRLTVT.

The rearrangement joins TRBV7-2 to TRBJ2-7; the D gene TCRdb calls, TRBD1, cannot be checked with no DNA. The CDR3 covers 14 residues. Germline V gene lookup returns CDR1 SGHTA and CDR2 FQGNSA. The CDR3 is CASSLWDEAYEQYF.

This chain joins TRBV27 and TRBJ2-1. This CDR3 spans 14 amino acids. Looked up from germline, CDR1 is MNHEY and CDR2 is SMNVEV (reference sequence). This chain's CDR3 is CASSPRGRSNEQFF.

V usage is TRBV12-3 or TRBV12-4 and J usage is TRBJ2-7. This CDR3 spans 12 amino acids. The CDR3 sequence is CASSLKAVEQYF.

V gene TRBV7-6 combines with J gene TRBJ2-3. This CDR3 is 12 amino acids long. Germline CDR1 and CDR2: SGHVS and FNYEAQ. The CDR3: CASSLIRDTQYF.

The chain employs TRBV25-1 and TRBJ2-5. CDR3 size: 13 residues. Germline V lookup: CDR1 MGHDK, CDR2 SYGVNS. The CDR3 sequence: CASSDVAPETQYF.

V is TRBV5-1 and J is TRBJ2-7; without DNA, the TCRdb call of TRBD1 cannot be checked. There are 14 residues in the CDR3. The germline V gene has CDR1 SGHRS and CDR2 YFSETQ. Here the CDR3 reads CASSQTGEGNEQYF.

The chain couples TRBV28 to TRBJ2-5. CDR3 length: 14 amino acids. Germline CDR1 and CDR2: MDHEN and SYDVKM. The CDR3: CASSFLTVQETQYF.

CDR3 protein: CATSDSLTPLDTGELFF. The J gene is TRBJ2-2, the V gene TRBV24-1; with no DNA, the TCRdb D assignment of TRBD2 cannot be verified. The length of the CDR3 is 17 residues. Germline assignment: CDR1 KGHDR and CDR2 SFDVKD.

The chain employs TRBV7-9 and TRBJ2-2. The CDR3 runs 15 residues. Germline V gene sequence: CDR1 SEHNR, CDR2 FQNEAQ (reference sequence). This chain's CDR3 is CASSLIEVFGGELFF.

The chain has TRBV27 and TRBJ2-3. The V gene's germline CDR1 is MNHEY and CDR2 SMNVEV (reference sequence). CDR3 size: 11 residues. CDR3 amino acids: CASSFADTQYF.

The genes are TRBV28 and TRBJ2-7; TCRdb selects TRBD2, and the lack of DNA leaves this call unchecked. This CDR3 is 16 amino acids long. Germline values: CDR1 MDHEN, CDR2 SYDVKM. CDR3 protein: CASSLYGTHVTYEQYF.

The chain is built from TRBV6-2 or TRBV6-3 and TRBJ2-3; there is no DNA to check the TCRdb D call of TRBD1. There are 16 residues in the CDR3. Looked up from germline, CDR1 is MNHEY and CDR2 is SVGEGT. CDR3 sequence: CASSSIGTGGPDTQYF.

According to its frequency, this clonotype is medium-sized. The chain is built from TRBV20-1 and TRBJ2-2; TCRdb's D call of TRBD1 is untestable without DNA. The CDR3 runs 14 residues. The germline V gene has CDR1 DFQATT and CDR2 SNEGSKA (reference sequence). The chain's CDR3 is CSARVTGDTGELFF.

This chain uses TRBV29-1 with TRBJ2-2; TCRdb indicates TRBD1, and absent DNA this call remains unverified. This CDR3 spans 15 amino acids. Germline assignment: CDR1 SQVTM and CDR2 ANQGSEA. The CDR3 region is CSVEPTGGSVGELFF.

This rearrangement joins TRBV29-1 to TRBJ2-3; TCRdb picks TRBD2, but there is no DNA to check that call. The germline gives CDR1 SQVTM, CDR2 ANQGSEA. The CDR3 runs 22 residues. The CDR3 sequence is CSVEWAEPGLAGGYPNTDTQYF.

This chain links TRBV19 with TRBJ2-7; checking the TCRdb D call of TRBD1 is not possible without DNA. The CDR3 is made up of 15 amino acids. The germline CDR1 and CDR2 sequences are LNHDA and SQIVND (reference sequence). The CDR3 is CASSIADRVHYEQYF.

This sequence joins TRBV29-1 and TRBJ2-7. This CDR3 spans 12 amino acids. Per the germline V gene, CDR1 is SQVTM and CDR2 is ANQGSEA. This chain's CDR3 is CSVDFGTDEQYF.

The chain carries TRBV29-1 and TRBJ2-2. Looked up from germline, CDR1 is SQVTM and CDR2 is ANQGSEA. The CDR3 sequence is 15 residues long. CDR3 protein: CSVEKRSGFTGELFF.

The chain is built from TRBV6-6 and TRBJ2-7; TCRdb's D call, TRBD2, is unchecked because there is no DNA. The CDR3 contains 17 residues. Germline V lookup: CDR1 MNHNY, CDR2 SVGAGI (reference sequence). The CDR3 spells CASSHTRLAGDSYEQYF.

The chain carries TRBV7-6 and TRBJ2-7; there is no DNA to check the TCRdb D call of TRBD1. The CDR3 is 16 residues long. Germline V gene data show CDR1 as SGHVS and CDR2 as FNYEAQ. The CDR3: CASSWETGDYGNEQYF.

The chain combines TRBV12-3 or TRBV12-4 with TRBJ1-5; with no DNA, the TCRdb D assignment of TRBD1 cannot be verified. The CDR3 is 14 amino acids. Here the CDR3 reads CAISGTGGNQPQHF.

V is TRBV29-1 and J is TRBJ2-7. The CDR3 length is 11 residues. Germline CDR1 is SQVTM and CDR2 is ANQGSEA. CDR3 protein: CGVEWGYEQYF.